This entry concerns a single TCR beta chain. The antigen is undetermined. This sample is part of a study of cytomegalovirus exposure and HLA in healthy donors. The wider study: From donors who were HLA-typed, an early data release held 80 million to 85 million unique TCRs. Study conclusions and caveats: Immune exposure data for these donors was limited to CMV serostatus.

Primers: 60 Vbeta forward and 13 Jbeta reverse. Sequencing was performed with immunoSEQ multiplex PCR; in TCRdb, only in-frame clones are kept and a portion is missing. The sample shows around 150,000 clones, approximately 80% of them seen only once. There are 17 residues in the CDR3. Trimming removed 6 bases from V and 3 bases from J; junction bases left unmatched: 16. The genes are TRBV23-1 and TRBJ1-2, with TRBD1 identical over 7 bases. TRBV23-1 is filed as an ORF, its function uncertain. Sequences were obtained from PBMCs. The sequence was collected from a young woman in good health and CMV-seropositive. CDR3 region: CASSPIRKRGRDYGYTF. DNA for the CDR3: TGCGCCAGCAGCCCCATAAGGAAAAGGGGGCGCGACTATGGCTACACCTTC.